These 31 T cell receptor beta chains share one sample of origin, sequenced in a study of neurological immune-mediated disorders. TCRdb reanalysed the 5' RACE reads using MiXCR and keeps one entry per CDR3 protein. Of tens of thousands of distinct CDR3 sequences in the sample, roughly 4% were seen once. The sample consisted of PBMCs. The receptor set was obtained from a woman aged 50 to 60 with multiple sclerosis.

This clonotype was found a few times. The chain has TRBV7-2 and TRBJ2-2, with D unclear. V was pared by 2 bases and J by 10 bases, with 11 bases between. CDR1 SGHTA and CDR2 FQGNSA come from the germline V gene. This CDR3 comprises 13 residues. CDR3 coding DNA: TGTGCCAGCAGCTTATATGTGGCGGCGGAGCTGTTTTTT. As protein: CASSLYVAAELFF.

This clonotype was picked up many times. The gene calls are TRBV10-3 and TRBJ2-7; 8 bases align to TRBD2. CDR1 is ENHRY and CDR2 is SYGVKD in the germline V gene. This CDR3 region has 13 residues. V lost 6 bases, J lost 5 bases, and 6 bases stayed unmatched. The CDR3 DNA is TGTGCCATCAGATTAGCGGGAACCGACGAGCAGTACTTC. As protein: CAIRLAGTDEQYF.

In its sample, this clonotype was seen many times. The V call is TRBV27, the J call TRBJ2-7; D gene ambiguous. The germline V and J ends were trimmed by 1 base and 5 bases, with 6 bases remaining between them. The CDR3 spans 12 residues. Germline CDR1 reads MNHEY; CDR2 reads SMNVEV (reference sequence). The CDR3 reads CASSLFGDEQYF. The CDR3 DNA reads as TGTGCCAGCAGTTTATTTGGGGACGAGCAGTACTTC.

This clonotype has at least ten counts. The chain couples TRBV5-8 to TRBJ2-2; 8 bases fit TRBD2. Per the germline V gene, CDR1 is SGHTS and CDR2 is YDEGEE. Losses at the gene ends were 7 bases for V and 2 bases for J; bases not matched to a gene: 10. The CDR3 has 16 residues. CDR3 nucleotides: TGTGCCAGCGTCCGGCAAGCGGGAGCTAACACCGGGGAGCTGTTTTTT. Amino acid sequence: CASVRQAGANTGELFF.

This clonotype has ten or more counts. The chain has TRBV12-3 or TRBV12-4 and TRBJ1-2; 7 bases match TRBD1. CDR3 length: 14 amino acids. V dropped 6 bases and J dropped 8; count of bases not matched to a gene: 12. For the CDR3, the DNA is TGTGCCAGCAGCCCGGCGGAGGGGGCGTGGGGCTACACCTTC. It codes for CASSPAEGAWGYTF.

This clonotype was observed many times. This rearrangement joins TRBV20-1 to TRBJ1-1; 7 bases line up with TRBD1. Germline CDR1 and CDR2: DFQATT and SNEGSKA (reference sequence). V was clipped by 3 bases and J by 4 bases; unmatched bases: 8. The CDR3 has 14 residues. The CDR3 spells CSARETGWATEAFF. The CDR3 nucleotides are TGCAGTGCTAGGGAGACAGGGTGGGCCACTGAAGCTTTCTTT.

The sample holds many counts of this clonotype. The J gene is TRBJ1-2, the V gene TRBV25-1, with 9 bases that match TRBD1. The J segment lost 4 bases and the V segment lost 3 bases, leaving 6 bases of the junction unmatched. The CDR3 covers 15 residues. Per the germline V gene, CDR1 is MGHDK and CDR2 is SYGVNS. The CDR3 sequence is CASSDRGQGGYGYTF. The CDR3 region has the DNA TGTGCCAGCAGTGACCGGGGACAGGGAGGCTATGGCTACACCTTC.

This clonotype was counted ten times or more. The V call is TRBV6-2 or TRBV6-3, the J call TRBJ2-2; 11 nucleotides align to TRBD2. This CDR3 is built from 20 residues. Germline V gene sequence: CDR1 MNHEY, CDR2 SVGEGT. J gave up 5 bases and V 2 bases, and 16 bases lay outside the gene matches. CDR3 region: CASSYPRLAGSPWGTGELFF. DNA for the CDR3: TGTGCCAGCAGTTACCCTCGACTAGCGGGAAGCCCCTGGGGGACCGGGGAGCTGTTTTTT.

This clonotype was observed at least ten times. This sequence joins TRBV12-3 or TRBV12-4 and TRBJ2-7, with D hard to call. V gave up 3 bases and J gave up 6 bases, with 15 bases separating them. CDR3 length: 14 amino acids. The CDR3 coding sequence is TGTGCCAGCAGTTTGACCAGCTGGTCTGGCGAGCAGTACTTC. The encoded protein is CASSLTSWSGEQYF.

Ten or more counts support this clonotype. This rearrangement joins TRBV3-1 to TRBJ1-1; D unresolved. The CDR3 runs 14 residues. CDR1 and CDR2 (germline): LGHDT, YNNKEL (reference sequence). The V gene lost 1 base and the J gene lost 6 bases, with 12 bases spanning the gap. The CDR3 here is CASSQGDLDAEAFF. For the CDR3, the DNA is TGTGCCAGCAGCCAAGGGGATCTTGACGCTGAAGCTTTCTTT. The full variable domain, its missing parts supplied by reference TRBV3-1 and TRBJ1-1, is DTAVSQTPKYLVTQMGNDKSIKCEQNLGHDTMYWYKQDSKKFLKIMFSYNNKELIINETVPNRFSPKSPDKAHLNLHINSLELGDSAVYFCASSQGDLDAEAFFGQGTRLTVV.

Ten or more counts support this clonotype. The V gene is TRBV20-1, the J gene TRBJ2-2; D perhaps matches TRBD1 (6 bases). Germline CDR1 and CDR2: DFQATT and SNEGSKA (reference sequence). This CDR3 spans 14 amino acids. Between the trimmed V and J ends, which lost 5 bases and 4 bases, there was a span of 14 bases. CDR3 coding DNA: TGCAGTGCTTTTGACAGGACCCTCACCGGGGAGCTGTTTTTT. This translates into CSAFDRTLTGELFF.

In its sample, this clonotype was seen many times. The genes are TRBV6-6 and TRBJ2-3, with no clear D. The CDR3 extends over 15 amino acids. V was cut by 6 bases and J by 3 bases, with 16 bases left in between. Per the germline V gene, CDR1 is MNHNY and CDR2 is SVGAGI (reference sequence). CDR3 coding DNA: TGTGCCAGCAGCTACGGGTCCCGCGGTACAGATACGCAGTATTTT. Its translation is CASSYGSRGTDTQYF.

This clonotype was detected many times. The chain uses TRBV7-2 and TRBJ1-5, with a possible D match to TRBD1 (6 bases). The CDR3 extends over 12 amino acids. The germline CDR1 and CDR2 sequences are SGHTA and FQGNSA. V was cut by 5 bases and J by 15 bases, with 17 bases left in between. The DNA of the CDR3 is TGTGCCAGCAGCCCAAATGGGGGGCAACCGCATTTT. Translating it yields CASSPNGGQPHF.

This clonotype was seen many times. As DNA, the CDR3 is TGCAGCTCCCTCCCCGCGACAGGCCTTAACTATGGCTACACCTTC. Amino acids: CSSLPATGLNYGYTF. The gene calls are TRBV29-1 and TRBJ1-2, with D tentatively TRBD1 (6 bases). Germline V gene sequence: CDR1 SQVTM, CDR2 ANQGSEA. The CDR3 is 15 amino acids. With 8 bases removed from V and 1 base from J, the gap between germline ends came to 20 bases.

At least ten counts were recorded for this clonotype. J is TRBJ2-7 and V is TRBV20-1; TRBD1 matches 7 bases. J was trimmed by 3 bases and V by 0 bases; bases with no gene match: 2. The CDR3 runs 13 residues. Germline V gene sequence: CDR1 DFQATT, CDR2 SNEGSKA (reference sequence). CDR3 bases: TGCAGTGCTAGAGAGGGACAGAACTACGAGCAGTACTTC. It yields the protein CSAREGQNYEQYF.

About this clonotype: A much bigger clone sits one base away, suggesting this may be a read error. Since no conserved phenylalanine or tryptophan closes the CDR3, a read error is the likely cause. The chain couples TRBV24-1 to TRBJ1-2, with 7 bases matching TRBD1. The trim removed 7 bases at V and 5 bases at J, leaving 6 bases unmatched. CDR1 is KGHDR and CDR2 is SFDVKD in the germline V gene. This CDR3 contains 13 residues. As DNA, the CDR3 is TGTGCCACCAGCACCCAGGGGGGTTATGGCTACACCATC. This gives the protein CATSTQGGYGYTI.

The sample holds many counts of this clonotype. The chain combines TRBV7-9 with TRBJ2-1; 13 positions match TRBD2. Trimming cost V 5 bases and J 0 bases; bases outside gene matches: 13. The CDR3 has 20 amino acids. CDR1 is SEHNR, CDR2 FQNEAQ, per germline (reference sequence). The CDR3 is CASSGQGLAGALSSYNEQFF. The CDR3 nucleotides read TGTGCCAGCAGCGGCCAAGGACTAGCGGGAGCCCTGAGCTCCTACAATGAGCAGTTCTTC.

This clonotype has just a few counts. The gene calls are TRBV7-9 and TRBJ2-6; D gene ambiguous. V was cut by 3 bases and J by 0 bases, with 12 bases left in between. The CDR3 has 17 amino acids. CDR1 is SEHNR, CDR2 FQNEAQ, per germline (reference sequence). The CDR3 here is CASSLVAVPSGANVLTF. CDR3 nucleotide sequence: TGTGCCAGCAGCTTGGTGGCAGTTCCCTCTGGGGCCAACGTCCTGACTTTC.

This clonotype showed up many times. J is TRBJ1-1 and V is TRBV3-1; D is possibly TRBD1 (6 bases). V shed 1 base and J shed 10 bases, with 19 bases lying between them. This CDR3 is 15 amino acids long. In germline, CDR1 is LGHDT, CDR2 YNNKEL (reference sequence). The CDR3 DNA is TGTGCCAGCAGCCAAGGGGCAGGGGTTTCCCCAGGAGCTTTCTTT. This codes for CASSQGAGVSPGAFF.

At least ten counts were recorded for this clonotype. V is TRBV5-1 and J is TRBJ1-2; D not certain. The CDR3 extends over 14 amino acids. V was pared by 4 bases and J by 2 bases, with 12 bases between. Germline V lookup: CDR1 SGHRS, CDR2 YFSETQ. The CDR3 is CASSPRTGNYGYTF. The CDR3 nucleotides are TGCGCCAGCAGCCCCAGGACGGGGAACTATGGCTACACCTTC.

This clonotype has at least ten counts. V gene TRBV29-1 combines with J gene TRBJ1-1, with no clear D. V gave up 0 bases and J gave up 10 bases, with 24 bases separating them. The CDR3 runs to 16 residues. Germline loops: CDR1 SQVTM, CDR2 ANQGSEA. CDR3: CSVEDASSRTSYGAFF. In DNA form, the CDR3 reads TGCAGCGTTGAAGATGCGTCTTCCCGGACTTCCTATGGAGCTTTCTTT.

This clonotype was counted at least ten times. The V and J genes are TRBV7-9 and TRBJ2-5; 8 bases match TRBD1. V lost 5 bases and J lost 4; bases outside the gene matches: 9. Germline loops: CDR1 SEHNR, CDR2 FQNEAQ (reference sequence). The CDR3 length is 15 residues. Here the CDR3 reads CASSTQGALGETQYF. The CDR3 nucleotides are TGTGCCAGCAGCACCCAGGGGGCGCTGGGAGAGACCCAGTACTTC.

This clonotype was seen at least ten times. The rearrangement uses TRBV24-1 and TRBJ2-1; D possibly corresponds to TRBD2 (5 bases). The germline gives CDR1 KGHDR, CDR2 SFDVKD. The CDR3 extends over 17 amino acids. V lost 2 bases and J 7 bases, leaving 20 bases between the germline ends. The CDR3, as DNA: TGTGCCACCAGTGATTATGGTGCGGGTCCCAAAAGGAATGAGCAGTTCTTC. Translation: CATSDYGAGPKRNEQFF.

To note about this clonotype: The conserved phenylalanine or tryptophan is not found at the CDR3 terminus, so this likely reflects a read error. The V and J genes are TRBV24-1 and TRBJ2-3, with D perhaps TRBD2 (6 bases). V dropped 0 bases and J dropped 4 bases, with 7 bases sitting between them. Looked up from germline, CDR1 is KGHDR and CDR2 is SFDVKD. This CDR3 contains 14 residues. The CDR3, as DNA: TGTGCCACCAGTGATTTGTGGAGGGCAGATACGCAGTATAAT. It specifies CATSDLWRADTQYN.

This clonotype was seen many times. The J gene is TRBJ1-5, the V gene TRBV29-1; D is possibly TRBD1 (6 bases). V was cut by 7 bases and J by 4 bases, with 11 bases left in between. CDR1 and CDR2 (germline): SQVTM, ANQGSEA. There are 12 residues in the CDR3. CDR3 in DNA: TGCAGCGCCGGACAGAGAAATCAGCCCCAGCATTTT. Translation: CSAGQRNQPQHF.

This clonotype was counted ten times or more. J is TRBJ2-1 and V is TRBV12-3 or TRBV12-4; D possibly corresponds to TRBD2 (6 bases). Trimming removed 5 bases at V and 0 bases at J, with 11 bases between. The CDR3 has 15 amino acids. The CDR3 here is CASSPGSFSYNEQFF. In DNA form, the CDR3 reads TGTGCCAGCAGTCCCGGGAGTTTCTCCTACAATGAGCAGTTCTTC.

This clonotype was counted many times. The genes are TRBV7-6 and TRBJ2-1, with TRBD2 matching 13 bases. This CDR3 spans 16 amino acids. Germline V lookup: CDR1 SGHVS, CDR2 FNYEAQ. The junction had 10 bases not matched to a gene; V was cut back by 5 bases and J by 9 bases. For the CDR3, the DNA is TGTGCCAGCAGCGAAACTAGCGGGAGGGCCAGGGGTGAGCAGTTCTTC. Translated: CASSETSGRARGEQFF.

This clonotype showed up many times. J is TRBJ2-3 and V is TRBV9; D is possibly TRBD2 (6 bases). The V gene's germline CDR1 is SGDLS and CDR2 YYNGEE. The CDR3 sequence is 14 residues long. Trimming took 6 bases from V and 2 from J, leaving 13 bases between them. The CDR3 loop is CASKSGVHTDTQYF. The CDR3 DNA reads TGTGCCAGCAAATCGGGGGTCCACACAGATACGCAGTATTTT. Full variable domain (outside the CDR3, taken from reference TRBV9 and TRBJ2-3): DSGVTQTPKHLITATGQRVTLRCSPRSGDLSVYWYQQSLDQGLQFLIQYYNGEERAKGNILERFSAQQFPDLHSELNLSSLELGDSALYFCASKSGVHTDTQYFGPGTRLTVL.

This clonotype was observed many times. V usage is TRBV20-1 and J usage is TRBJ1-3, with D perhaps TRBD1 (5 bases). The CDR3 is 15 residues long. The germline V gene has CDR1 DFQATT and CDR2 SNEGSKA (reference sequence). V was shortened by 0 bases and J by 3 bases, with 12 bases between the two germline ends. The CDR3 coding sequence is TGCAGTGCTAGAGATCGGGGGGAAAGTGGAAACACCATATATTTT. Protein product: CSARDRGESGNTIYF.

In this sample, this clonotype turned up many times. The chain uses TRBV20-1 and TRBJ1-1; D is undetermined. The CDR3 spans 15 residues. V lost 6 bases and J 1 base, leaving 18 bases between the germline ends. CDR1 and CDR2 from the germline V gene are DFQATT and SNEGSKA (reference sequence). This chain's CDR3 is CSARGWNTWNTEAFF. The CDR3 region has the DNA TGCAGTGCCCGAGGGTGGAACACTTGGAACACTGAAGCTTTCTTT.

This clonotype was counted ten times or more. The gene calls are TRBV24-1 and TRBJ2-1, with D maybe TRBD1 (6 bases). This CDR3 spans 16 amino acids. V was trimmed by 3 bases and J by 4 bases, leaving 15 bases between them. Per the germline V gene, CDR1 is KGHDR and CDR2 is SFDVKD. CDR3 sequence (DNA): TGTGCCACCAGTGATCGGACAGACCTTGGGTACAATGAGCAGTTCTTC. Translated: CATSDRTDLGYNEQFF.